Listed below are T cell receptor beta chains from one sample, sequenced in a study of blood T cell repertoires in COVID-19. Here immunoSEQ multiplex PCR was the method, and the copy in TCRdb shows in-frame clones only, minus some. The sample holds almost 200,000 clones, less than 90% seen once. Sequenced material: peripheral blood. These TCRs come from a woman in her seventies with acute or convalescent COVID-19. The CDR3 runs from the conserved cysteine through the conserved F or W. A D gene is named only where the DNA matches it firmly. Clone sizes are given selectively: once, few, many, or a class where the clone is expanded.

>-|-|TRBJ1-6|TRBV7-6
CASRDLDSPLHF
TGTGCCAGCAGGGACTTAGACTCACCCCTCCACTTT
>TRBD2|-|TRBJ2-1|TRBV10-1
CASSESERGWTYNEQFF
TGCGCCAGCAGTGAGTCGGAGCGGGGCTGGACCTACAATGAGCAGTTCTTC
>TRBD1|-|TRBJ1-2|TRBV19
CASSMDQGTGRVYGYTF
TGTGCCAGTAGTATGGACCAAGGGACAGGGCGAGTTTATGGCTACACCTTC
>TRBD1|-|TRBJ2-3|TRBV19
CASSTGQGGADTQYF
TGTGCCAGTAGTACGGGACAGGGCGGGGCAGATACGCAGTATTTT
>-|few|TRBJ1-6|TRBV10-1
CASTQGNNSPLHF
TGCGCCAGCACCCAGGGGAATAATTCACCCCTCCACTTT
>-|few|TRBJ1-1|TRBV7-9
CASILGASEAFF
TGTGCCAGCATCCTGGGGGCCAGTGAAGCTTTCTTT
>-|-|TRBJ2-7|TRBV5-1
CASSSQGLSYEQYF
TGCGCCAGCAGCTCGCAGGGGTTATCCTACGAGCAGTACTTC
>-|-|TRBJ1-2|TRBV9
CASSVIQGYGYTF
TGTGCCAGCAGCGTAATACAGGGCTATGGCTACACCTTC
>-|-|TRBJ2-7|TRBV5-4
CASGPEVRGEQYF
TGTGCCAGCGGCCCTGAAGTAAGGGGCGAGCAGTACTTC
>-|-|TRBJ2-7|TRBV5-1
CASSEEGRKGEQYF
TGCGCCAGCAGCGAGGAGGGCCGCAAGGGTGAGCAGTACTTC
>TRBD1|-|TRBJ1-1|TRBV5-1
CASSSDRALLTEAFF
TGCGCCAGCAGCTCGGACAGGGCTCTGTTGACTGAAGCTTTCTTT
>-|-|TRBJ2-3|TRBV5-1
CASSKVGGADTQYF
TGCGCCAGCAGCAAGGTCGGGGGAGCGGATACGCAGTATTTT
>TRBD2|-|TRBJ2-2|TRBV5-1
CASSLGGGGELFF
TGCGCCAGCAGCTTGGGCGGGGGCGGGGAGCTGTTTTTT
>-|many|TRBJ2-1|TRBV7-2
CASSELEGVEFF
TGTGCCAGCAGCGAACTAGAGGGGGTGGAGTTCTTC
>-|-|TRBJ1-6|TRBV5-1
CASGPAQAGSPLHF
TGCGCCAGCGGGCCGGCCCAAGCGGGCTCACCCCTCCACTTT
>-|once|TRBJ2-3|TRBV5-1
CASSSTIQADTQYF
TGCGCCAGCAGCTCAACCATACAGGCAGATACGCAGTATTTT
>-|-|TRBJ1-4|TRBV6-5
CASRQGSLGEKLFF
TGTGCCAGCAGACAAGGGAGTTTGGGTGAAAAACTGTTTTTT
>-|-|TRBJ1-3|TRBV6-5
CASSPTQDSGNTIYF
TGTGCCAGCAGTCCCACCCAGGACTCTGGAAACACCATATATTTT
>TRBD2|once|TRBJ2-3|TRBV5-1
CASSPERGGGTNTQYF
TGCGCCAGCAGCCCTGAGCGGGGGGGCGGAACGAATACGCAGTATTTT
>-|-|TRBJ2-5|TRBV24-1
CATGERETQYF
TGTGCCACCGGGGAGAGAGAGACCCAGTACTTC
>TRBD1|-|TRBJ1-1|TRBV5-1
CASSRSPGTGIDAFF
TGCGCCAGCAGCCGAAGTCCCGGGACAGGGATCGATGCTTTCTTT
>TRBD2|-|TRBJ2-5|TRBV7-9
CASGIAGTETQYF
TGTGCCAGCGGAATAGCGGGAACGGAGACCCAGTACTTC
>-|-|TRBJ1-2|TRBV5-1
CASSPVSRGADGYTF
TGCGCCAGCAGCCCAGTTTCGCGGGGGGCTGATGGCTACACCTTC
>-|-|TRBJ2-5|TRBV19
CASSIAGGTETQYF
TGTGCCAGTAGTATAGCGGGGGGCACGGAGACCCAGTACTTC
>TRBD1|-|TRBJ2-1|TRBV5-1
CASSLEQGTREQFF
TGCGCCAGCAGCTTGGAACAGGGGACGCGTGAGCAGTTCTTC
>-|-|TRBJ2-7|TRBV29-1
CSAAKGLLYEQYF
TGCAGCGCCGCCAAGGGACTTCTCTACGAGCAGTACTTC
>-|-|TRBJ1-1|TRBV5-1
CASSPLTGPNTEAFF
TGCGCCAGCAGCCCTCTCACAGGGCCGAACACTGAAGCTTTCTTT